Many counts were recorded for the clone carrying this T cell receptor (beta chain). The antigen remains undetermined. The sample is drawn from a study of identical twins. TCRdb used MiXCR to reprocess the 5' RACE reads, holding one entry per CDR3 protein. The table lists a few hundred thousand distinct CDR3 sequences, roughly 9% of them singletons. The V end was cut by 0 bases, the J end by 6 bases, with 16 bases between. Germline CDR1 and CDR2: DFQATT and SNEGSKA (reference sequence). The CDR3 is 15 residues long. Overall study findings and caveats: Memory repertoires showed no such pattern, whereas abundant cord blood beta clonotypes carried fewer insertions. Models underestimated out-of-frame TCR alpha sharing in monozygotic twins. Conclusions relied on cross-sectional statistical analysis, not following the same donors. Less excess twin sharing appeared in beta out-of-frame sequences.

Material: naive T cells sorted from blood. V and J are TRBV20-1 and TRBJ2-3; tentative D call: TRBD2 (6 bases). This sequence originates from a woman aged 50 to 60 in good health. The CDR3 region is CSARDPLANGDTQYF. CDR3 sequence (DNA): TGCAGTGCTAGAGATCCCCTAGCGAATGGGGATACGCAGTATTTT.